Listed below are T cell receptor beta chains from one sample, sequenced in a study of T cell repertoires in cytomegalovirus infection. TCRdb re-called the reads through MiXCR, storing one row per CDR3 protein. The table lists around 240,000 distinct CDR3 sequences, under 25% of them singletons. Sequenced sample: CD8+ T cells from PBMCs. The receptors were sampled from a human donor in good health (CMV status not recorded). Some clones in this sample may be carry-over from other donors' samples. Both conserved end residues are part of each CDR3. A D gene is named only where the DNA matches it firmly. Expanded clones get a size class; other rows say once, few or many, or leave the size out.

CASRIQGGDEQYF	TGTGCCAGCAGGATACAGGGGGGCGACGAGCAGTACTTC	TRBV28	TRBJ2-7	few	TRBD1
CASSLRMGQPQHF	TGTGCCAGCAGCTTAAGAATGGGTCAGCCCCAGCATTTT	TRBV7-6	TRBJ1-5	many	NA
CASSPLPGPNEQFF	TGTGCCAGCAGCCCCCTGCCGGGGCCCAATGAGCAGTTCTTC	TRBV7-6	TRBJ2-1	many	NA
CASRAGVVDTQYF	TGTGCCTCTAGAGCGGGAGTGGTAGATACGCAGTATTTT	TRBV2	TRBJ2-3	many	TRBD2
CASSYSTSGGAYEQYF	TGTGCCAGCAGTTACTCGACTAGCGGGGGGGCCTACGAGCAGTACTTC	TRBV6-6	TRBJ2-7	many	TRBD2
CASSLEASIYGYTF	TGTGCCAGCAGCTTGGAGGCCAGCATCTATGGCTACACCTTC	TRBV5-5	TRBJ1-2	few	NA
CATTPLGPYTF	TGTGCCACCACTCCGTTGGGGCCCTACACCTTC	TRBV9	TRBJ1-2	NA	NA
CASNSGTGGTGELFF	TGTGCCAGCAACTCCGGGACAGGGGGCACCGGGGAGCTGTTTTTT	TRBV6-4	TRBJ2-2	NA	TRBD1
CASSFLGTNTEAFF	TGTGCCAGCAGTTTCTTGGGCACGAACACTGAAGCTTTCTTT	TRBV12-3/TRBV12-4	TRBJ1-1	NA	NA
CASSLPLAGARNEQFF	TGTGCCAGCAGTTTACCACTAGCGGGGGCCCGAAATGAGCAGTTCTTC	TRBV28	TRBJ2-1	few	TRBD2
CASSGTGGYTEAFF	TGTGCCAGCAGTGGGACAGGGGGCTACACTGAAGCTTTCTTT	TRBV2	TRBJ1-1	NA	TRBD1
CASSTRDEQFF	TGTGCCAGCAGCACCCGCGATGAGCAGTTCTTC	TRBV11-2	TRBJ2-1	many	NA
CASSLLPGGLQETQYF	TGTGCCAGCAGCTTATTACCAGGGGGGCTTCAAGAGACCCAGTACTTC	TRBV7-2	TRBJ2-5	NA	NA
CASSYLENEQYF	TGTGCCAGCAGTTATTTGGAGAACGAGCAGTACTTC	TRBV6-7	TRBJ2-7	NA	NA
CASSYGTGAFGYEQYF	TGTGCCAGCAGTTACGGGACAGGGGCGTTCGGCTACGAGCAGTACTTC	TRBV6-2/TRBV6-3	TRBJ2-7	NA	TRBD1
CASSNLSQLEKLFF	TGTGCCAGCAGCAATCTGTCTCAATTGGAAAAACTGTTTTTT	TRBV7-9	TRBJ1-4	NA	NA
CASWRKTPFYNEQFF	TGCGCCAGCTGGCGCAAGACCCCTTTTTACAATGAGCAGTTCTTC	TRBV5-1	TRBJ2-1	NA	NA
CSAREGIGPPGEKLFF	TGCAGTGCTAGAGAAGGAATCGGACCCCCGGGTGAAAAACTGTTTTTT	TRBV20-1	TRBJ1-4	NA	NA
CASSFRLAGLLDNEQFF	TGTGCCAGCAGCTTTCGACTAGCGGGGCTTCTCGACAATGAGCAGTTCTTC	TRBV7-8	TRBJ2-1	few	TRBD2
CASSYLSDRGHTEAFF	TGTGCCAGCAGTTACCTCTCGGACAGGGGGCATACTGAAGCTTTCTTT	TRBV6-2/TRBV6-3	TRBJ1-1	NA	TRBD1
CASSPTGGAGQPQHF	TGTGCCAGCAGCCCCACGGGGGGCGCGGGTCAGCCCCAGCATTTT	TRBV7-2	TRBJ1-5	many	NA
CASSLETTGKNGYTF	TGCGCCAGCAGCCTAGAGACAACAGGGAAGAATGGCTACACCTTC	TRBV4-1	TRBJ1-2	few	NA
CASSLRRDHIINEQFF	TGTGCCAGCAGTCTTAGACGGGACCATATAATCAATGAGCAGTTCTTC	TRBV27	TRBJ2-1	many	NA
CASSSTVAGYTGELFF	TGTGCCAGCAGTTCCACGGTGGCAGGGTACACCGGGGAGCTGTTTTTT	TRBV6-1	TRBJ2-2	many	NA
CATSGARDRVSTDTQYF	TGTGCCACCAGTGGGGCCCGGGACAGGGTATCGACAGATACGCAGTATTTT	TRBV24-1	TRBJ2-3	NA	TRBD1
CASSIPGPAYEQYF	TGTGCCAGCAGTATCCCGGGACCTGCCTACGAGCAGTACTTC	TRBV7-2	TRBJ2-7	NA	NA
CASSSRPMSGTSGGRDYEQYF	TGTGCCAGCAGTTCGCGCCCTATGTCCGGGACTAGCGGGGGCCGTGACTACGAGCAGTACTTC	TRBV28	TRBJ2-7	NA	TRBD2
CASSLGEKQFF	TGTGCCAGCAGTTTGGGCGAAAAACAGTTTTTT	TRBV12-3/TRBV12-4	TRBJ1-4	NA	NA
CASSPVGVGAFF	TGTGCCAGCAGCCCTGTAGGGGTGGGGGCTTTCTTT	TRBV7-2	TRBJ1-1	NA	NA
CSARDGEGPGNTIYF	TGCAGTGCTAGAGATGGAGAGGGCCCTGGAAACACCATATATTTT	TRBV20-1	TRBJ1-3	NA	NA
CSGRTLSSYEQYF	TGCAGTGGACGAACCCTTAGCTCCTACGAGCAGTACTTC	TRBV20-1	TRBJ2-7	NA	NA